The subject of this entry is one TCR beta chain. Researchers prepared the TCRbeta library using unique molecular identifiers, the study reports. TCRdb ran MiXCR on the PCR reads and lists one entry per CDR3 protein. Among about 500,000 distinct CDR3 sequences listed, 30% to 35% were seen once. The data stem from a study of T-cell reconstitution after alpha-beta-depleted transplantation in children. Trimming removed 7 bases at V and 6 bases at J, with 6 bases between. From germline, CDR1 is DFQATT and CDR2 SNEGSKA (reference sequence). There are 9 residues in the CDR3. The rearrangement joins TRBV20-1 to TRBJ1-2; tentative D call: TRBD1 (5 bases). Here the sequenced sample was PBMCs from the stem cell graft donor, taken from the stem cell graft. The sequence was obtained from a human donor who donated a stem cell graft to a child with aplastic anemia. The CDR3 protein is CSVGDGYTF. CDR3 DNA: TGCAGTGTAGGGGATGGCTACACCTTC.